This TCR beta chain came from a study of T cell changes during pregnancy in multiple sclerosis. CDR3 length: 16 residues. The V end lost 3 bases, the J end lost 4 bases, and 18 bases lay between the germline ends. Per the germline V gene, CDR1 is MGHRA and CDR2 is YSYEKL. Measured with immunoSEQ multiplex PCR; TCRdb has only the in-frame clones, and not every one. This sample carries about 44,000 clones, more than 70% of them seen once, and the ten largest clones take 5.5% to 6.5%. This sequence joins TRBV4-1 and TRBJ2-5, with D perhaps TRBD1 (5 bases). The source of this sequence is a female donor in good health, enrolled as a control in a pregnancy study. The specimen comprised CD8+ T cells from peripheral blood mononuclear cells, sampled after pregnancy. CDR3 region: CASSQNLQAGRETQYF. The CDR3 region has the DNA TGCGCCAGCAGCCAGAATTTACAGGCAGGACGAGAGACCCAGTACTTC.